This T cell receptor beta chain originates from a study of cytomegalovirus exposure and HLA in healthy donors. As for the study in general: As released early, the data held some 85 million unique TCRs from HLA-typed donors. The study, taken as a whole, reports: Per a prior analysis, the majority of TCR beta V segments were productive roughly 87% or roughly 30% of the time. The authors later found HLA-associated TCR beta chains more clonally expanded than equally common others. Reports indicate that TCR beta sequences accurately predicted the HLA-A and HLA-B alleles of most subjects.

The CDR3 has 13 residues. The germline V and J ends were trimmed by 0 bases and 10 bases, with 10 bases remaining between them. Per germline, CDR1 MGHRA and CDR2 YSYEKL. Concerning this clone: What it recognizes is unknown.

The PCR employed 60 Vbeta primers together with 13 Jbeta primers. Profiled with immunoSEQ multiplex PCR; TCRdb holds only in-frame clones, not every one. The sample lists about 160,000 clones; about 80% were seen once. The sample was PBMCs. This receptor was taken from a girl under 18 in good health and CMV-seropositive. The gene calls are TRBV4-1 and TRBJ2-1; D unresolved. CDR3 in DNA: TGCGCCAGCAGCCAAGATCTGGAGAGGGAGCAGTTCTTC. Translated: CASSQDLEREQFF.